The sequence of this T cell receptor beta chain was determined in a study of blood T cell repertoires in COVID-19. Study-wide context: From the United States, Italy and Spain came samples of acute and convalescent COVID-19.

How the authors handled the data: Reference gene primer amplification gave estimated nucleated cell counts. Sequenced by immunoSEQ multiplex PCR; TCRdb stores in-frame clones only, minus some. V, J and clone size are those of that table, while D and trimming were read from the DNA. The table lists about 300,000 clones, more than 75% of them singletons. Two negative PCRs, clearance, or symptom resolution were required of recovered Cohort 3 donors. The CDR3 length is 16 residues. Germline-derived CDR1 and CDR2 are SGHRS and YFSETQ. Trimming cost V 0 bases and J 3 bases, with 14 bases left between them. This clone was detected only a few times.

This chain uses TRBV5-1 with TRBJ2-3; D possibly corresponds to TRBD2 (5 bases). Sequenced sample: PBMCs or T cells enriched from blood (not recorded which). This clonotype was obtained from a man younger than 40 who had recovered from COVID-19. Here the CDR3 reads CASSLGSASLTDTQYF. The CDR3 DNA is TGCGCCAGCAGCTTGGGGTCTGCTAGCCTAACAGATACGCAGTATTTT.